A selection of T cell receptor beta chains follows, all from one sample in a study of cytomegalovirus exposure and HLA in healthy donors. Libraries were prepared by immunoSEQ multiplex PCR; TCRdb keeps only in-frame clonotypes and omits some of them. The sample has more than 85,000 clones; approximately 63% are singletons. The material sequenced was PBMCs. Every receptor here comes from a woman in her thirties in good health and CMV-seronegative. Both conserved end residues are part of each CDR3. Each record gives: clone size, J gene, D gene, V gene, CDR3 DNA, CDR3 protein. A D gene is named only where the DNA matches it firmly. Not all rows give a size; the values are once, few, many and, for expanded clones, a class.

. | TRBJ2-3 | TRBD1 | TRBV19 | TGTGCCAGTAGCGGGGGACAGGGCTTCACAGATACGCAGTATTTT | CASSGGQGFTDTQYF
. | TRBJ1-1 | . | TRBV29-1 | TGCAGCGTTGATCACAGGAACACTGAAGCTTTCTTT | CSVDHRNTEAFF
. | TRBJ1-1 | . | TRBV5-6 | TGTGCCAGCGTGGGAGGGATAGCTACAGGCACTGAAGCTTTCTTT | CASVGGIATGTEAFF
. | TRBJ1-1 | . | TRBV7-3 | TGTGCCAGCAGCTCCGACAGCAACACTGAAGCTTTCTTT | CASSSDSNTEAFF
. | TRBJ2-3 | . | TRBV27 | TGTGCCAGCAGTTCTGGAGGCCCAGATACGCAGTATTTT | CASSSGGPDTQYF
once | TRBJ1-5 | . | TRBV10-3 | TGTGCCATCAGTCGGGACTCCAATCAGCCCCAGCATTTT | CAISRDSNQPQHF
. | TRBJ2-5 | . | TRBV11-2 | TGTGCCAGCAGCTTAGGGCAGGGCCAAGAGACCCAGTACTTC | CASSLGQGQETQYF
. | TRBJ1-2 | TRBD1 | TRBV5-1 | TGCGCCAGCAGCCCCGGACAGGGGGTTGGCTACACCTTC | CASSPGQGVGYTF
. | TRBJ1-5 | TRBD1 | TRBV2 | TGTGCCAGCAGAGGGGGGACAGGGTTGAAGAGCCAGCATTTT | CASRGGTGLKSQHF
. | TRBJ2-7 | . | TRBV21-1 | TGTGCCAGCAGCAAGGGGACAGGGGCGGGCTACGAGCAGTACTTC | CASSKGTGAGYEQYF
. | TRBJ1-4 | . | TRBV6-1 | TGTGCCAGCGAGGGGGACGCTGAAAAACTGTTTTTT | CASEGDAEKLFF
. | TRBJ2-7 | . | TRBV5-1 | TGCGCCAGCAGTACGACACAGGACTACGAGCAGTACTTC | CASSTTQDYEQYF
once | TRBJ1-1 | . | TRBV7-9 | TGTGCCAGCAGCTTAGTCCGGAGGAACACTGAAGCTTTCTTT | CASSLVRRNTEAFF
few | TRBJ2-1 | . | TRBV5-1 | TGCGCCAGCAGCTCCGGCGGGCAGGGGTACAATGAGCAGTTCTTC | CASSSGGQGYNEQFF
. | TRBJ1-3 | . | TRBV7-2 | TGTGCCAGCAGCTCCACGGGGGGTTCGGCTGGAAACACCATATATTTT | CASSSTGGSAGNTIYF
. | TRBJ2-3 | TRBD2 | TRBV6-5 | TGTGCCAGCAGCTACTTGGGGGGGAACACAGATACGCAGTATTTT | CASSYLGGNTDTQYF
few | TRBJ2-7 | TRBD2 | TRBV5-1 | TGCGCCAGCAGCTGGGGGGGGAACGAGCAGTACTTC | CASSWGGNEQYF
. | TRBJ1-1 | . | TRBV28 | TGTGCCAGCATTGGCCATATGAACACTGAAGCTTTCTTT | CASIGHMNTEAFF
. | TRBJ1-3 | . | TRBV11-2 | TGTGCCAGCAGCCCCTGGACAGCCTCTGGAAACACCATATATTTT | CASSPWTASGNTIYF
. | TRBJ1-2 | . | TRBV7-9 | TGTGCCAGCAGCTTAGCAGAGGGATTGATTAACTATGGCTACACCTTC | CASSLAEGLINYGYTF
. | TRBJ2-3 | . | TRBV29-1 | TGCAGCGTCGCAACCGGGACAAGCACAGATACGCAGTATTTT | CSVATGTSTDTQYF
. | TRBJ2-3 | . | TRBV19 | TGTGCCAGTAGTATAGGGCGCGGGCCCACAGATACGCAGTATTTT | CASSIGRGPTDTQYF
. | TRBJ1-4 | TRBD1 | TRBV7-9 | TGTGCCAGCAGCTCCGGGCGTTGGTTGCAGGGGGAAAATGAAAAACTGTTTTTT | CASSSGRWLQGENEKLFF
. | TRBJ1-1 | . | TRBV19 | TGTGCCAGTAGTATAGCCCCCAGGGGAGACACTGAAGCTTTCTTT | CASSIAPRGDTEAFF
few | TRBJ1-2 | . | TRBV6-1 | TGTGCCAGCAGACCCACAGGGTTCTATGGCTACACCTTC | CASRPTGFYGYTF
. | TRBJ2-7 | . | TRBV7-6 | TGTGCCACCCCGCAGGGGCCGCCCTACGAGCAGTACTTC | CATPQGPPYEQYF
. | TRBJ2-7 | TRBD1 | TRBV11-3 | TGTGCCAGCAGCCCCAAAGGGACAGGGGTCCACGAGCAGTACTTC | CASSPKGTGVHEQYF
. | TRBJ2-2 | TRBD2 | TRBV9 | TGTGCCAGCAGCGTAGTCCCTAGCGGGAGGGCAGGCGGGGAGCTGTTTTTT | CASSVVPSGRAGGELFF
. | TRBJ1-2 | . | TRBV19 | TGTGCCAGTAGTATTCTAACCGGCGGTTTTAACTATGGCTACACCTTC | CASSILTGGFNYGYTF
. | TRBJ1-5 | . | TRBV18 | TGTGCCAGCTCATTGGGGACAACCAAGCCCCAGCATTTT | CASSLGTTKPQHF
few | TRBJ2-7 | . | TRBV5-4 | TGTGCCAGCAGCTTGGCCCCATACGAGCAGTACTTC | CASSLAPYEQYF
. | TRBJ2-1 | TRBD2 | TRBV5-1 | TGCGCCAGCAGCCTGGGACTAGCGGGAGGGGGGTTCTTC | CASSLGLAGGGFF
. | TRBJ1-6 | . | TRBV21-1 | TGTGCCAGCAGCAGACCGGGACAGGAGACACCCCTCCACTTT | CASSRPGQETPLHF
few | TRBJ2-5 | TRBD1 | TRBV11-2 | TGTGCCAGCAGCTTAAGAGGGGGCATGGAGGCTTTAGAGACCCAGTACTTC | CASSLRGGMEALETQYF
. | TRBJ2-3 | TRBD2 | TRBV28 | TGTGCCAGCAATGGACTAGCGGGAGTATCAGATACGCAGTATTTT | CASNGLAGVSDTQYF
. | TRBJ2-1 | . | TRBV4-2 | TGTGCCAGCAGCCAAGATCGGGATGAGCAGTTCTTC | CASSQDRDEQFF
. | TRBJ2-5 | TRBD2 | TRBV7-2 | TGTGCCAGCAGCCCCTCCTCTGGGCGGGGGGGCGGAGAGACCCAGTACTTC | CASSPSSGRGGGETQYF
. | TRBJ2-4 | . | TRBV19 | TGTGCCAGTAGTCTCTCGGTTTTGAGTCTAGCCAAAAACATTCAGTACTTC | CASSLSVLSLAKNIQYF
. | TRBJ1-2 | TRBD1 | TRBV6-1 | TGTGCCAGCAGTGAAGCAGGACAGGGGTGGGATGGCTACACCTTC | CASSEAGQGWDGYTF
. | TRBJ2-5 | TRBD2 | TRBV5-1 | TGCGCCAGCAGCGCCTCAGGACTAGCGGGGAGGGAGACCCAGTACTTC | CASSASGLAGRETQYF
. | TRBJ2-7 | TRBD2 | TRBV5-1 | TGCGCCAGCAGCTGGGCGGGAGGGCCGGGGGAGCAGTACTTC | CASSWAGGPGEQYF
. | TRBJ1-2 | TRBD1 | TRBV29-1 | TGCAGCGTCGCGACGGGACAGACCAACTATGGCTACACCTTC | CSVATGQTNYGYTF